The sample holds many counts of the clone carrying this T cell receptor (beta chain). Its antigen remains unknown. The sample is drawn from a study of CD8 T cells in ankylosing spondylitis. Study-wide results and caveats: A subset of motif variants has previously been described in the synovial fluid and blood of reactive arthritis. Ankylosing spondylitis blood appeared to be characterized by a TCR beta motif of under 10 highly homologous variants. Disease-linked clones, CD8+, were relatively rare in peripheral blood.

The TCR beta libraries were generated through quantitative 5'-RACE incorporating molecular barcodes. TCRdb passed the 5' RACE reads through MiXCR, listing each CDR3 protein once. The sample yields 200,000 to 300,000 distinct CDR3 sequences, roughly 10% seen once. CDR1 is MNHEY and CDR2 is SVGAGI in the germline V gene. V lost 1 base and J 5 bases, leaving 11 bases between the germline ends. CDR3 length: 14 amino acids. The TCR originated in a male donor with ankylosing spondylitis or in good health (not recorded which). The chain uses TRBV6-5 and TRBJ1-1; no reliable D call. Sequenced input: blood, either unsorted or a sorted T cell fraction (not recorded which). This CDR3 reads CASSYLGQRTEAFF. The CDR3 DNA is TGTGCCAGCAGTTACTTAGGCCAGAGAACTGAAGCTTTCTTT.